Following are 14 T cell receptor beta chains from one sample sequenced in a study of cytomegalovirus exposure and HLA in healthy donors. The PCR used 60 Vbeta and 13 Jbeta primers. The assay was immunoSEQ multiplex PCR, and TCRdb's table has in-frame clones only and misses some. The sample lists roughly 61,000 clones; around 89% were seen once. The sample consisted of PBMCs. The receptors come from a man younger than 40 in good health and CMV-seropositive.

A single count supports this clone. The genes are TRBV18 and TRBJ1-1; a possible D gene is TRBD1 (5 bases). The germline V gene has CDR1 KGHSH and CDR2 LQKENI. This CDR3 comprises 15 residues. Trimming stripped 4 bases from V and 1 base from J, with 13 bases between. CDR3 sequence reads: CASSRAGTGNTEAFF. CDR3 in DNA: TGTGCCAGCTCACGAGCCGGGACTGGGAACACTGAAGCTTTCTTT.

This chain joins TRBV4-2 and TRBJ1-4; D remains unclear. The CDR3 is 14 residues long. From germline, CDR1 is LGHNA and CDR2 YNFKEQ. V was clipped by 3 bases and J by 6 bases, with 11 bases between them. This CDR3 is CASSQGLDYEKLFF. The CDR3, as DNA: TGTGCCAGCAGCCAGGGTTTGGACTATGAAAAACTGTTTTTT.

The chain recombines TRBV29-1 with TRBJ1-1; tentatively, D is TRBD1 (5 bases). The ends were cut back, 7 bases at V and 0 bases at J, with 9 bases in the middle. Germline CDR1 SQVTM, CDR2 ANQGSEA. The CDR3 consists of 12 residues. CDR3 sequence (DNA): TGCAGCGCTATACAGGTGAACACTGAAGCTTTCTTT. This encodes CSAIQVNTEAFF.

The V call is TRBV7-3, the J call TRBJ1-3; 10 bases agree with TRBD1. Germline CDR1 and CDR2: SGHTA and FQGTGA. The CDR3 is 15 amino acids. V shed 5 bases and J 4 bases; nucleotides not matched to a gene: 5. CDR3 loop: CASSLGQGRGNTIYF. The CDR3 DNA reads TGTGCCAGCAGCCTGGGACAGGGGAGAGGAAACACCATATATTTT.

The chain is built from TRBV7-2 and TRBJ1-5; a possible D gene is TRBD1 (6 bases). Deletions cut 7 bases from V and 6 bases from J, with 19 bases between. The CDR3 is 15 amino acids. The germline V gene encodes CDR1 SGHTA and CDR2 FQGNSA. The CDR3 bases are TGTGCCAGCACACTCTGGGCAGGGGCGATTCAGCCCCAGCATTTT. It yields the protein CASTLWAGAIQPQHF. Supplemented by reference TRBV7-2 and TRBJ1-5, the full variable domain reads GAGVSQSPSNKVTEKGKDVELRCDPISGHTALYWYRQSLGQGLEFLIYFQGNSAPDKSGLPSDRFSAERTGGSVSTLTIQRTQQEDSAVYLCASTLWAGAIQPQHFGDGTRLSIL.

The CDR3 region is CASSITGVSYNSPLHF. The CDR3, as DNA: TGTGCCAGTAGTATTACAGGTGTCTCCTATAATTCACCCCTCCACTTT. V usage is TRBV19 and J usage is TRBJ1-6, with TRBD1 as a possible D gene (5 bases). The CDR3 loop spans 16 amino acids. The germline V gene encodes CDR1 LNHDA and CDR2 SQIVND (reference sequence). Trimming took 3 bases from V and 0 from J, leaving 9 bases between them.

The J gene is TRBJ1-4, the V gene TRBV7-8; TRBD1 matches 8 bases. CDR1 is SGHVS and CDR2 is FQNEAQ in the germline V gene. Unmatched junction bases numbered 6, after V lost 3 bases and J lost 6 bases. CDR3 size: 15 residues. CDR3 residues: CASSLTGAGDEKLFF. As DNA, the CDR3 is TGTGCCAGCAGCTTGACAGGGGCAGGAGATGAAAAACTGTTTTTT.

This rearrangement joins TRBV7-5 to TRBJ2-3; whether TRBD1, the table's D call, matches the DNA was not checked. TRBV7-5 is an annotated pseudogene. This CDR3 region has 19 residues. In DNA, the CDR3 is TGTGCCAGAAGCTTAGAAGATGAGCCAGGGGAGCGGAACACAGATACGCAGTATTTT. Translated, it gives CARSLEDEPGERNTDTQYF.

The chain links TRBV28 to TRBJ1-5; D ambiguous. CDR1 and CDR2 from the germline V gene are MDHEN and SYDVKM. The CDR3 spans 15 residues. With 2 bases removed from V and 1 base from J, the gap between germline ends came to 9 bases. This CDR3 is CASSLNRLSNQPQHF. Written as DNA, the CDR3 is TGTGCCAGCAGTTTAAACAGATTAAGCAATCAGCCCCAGCATTTT.

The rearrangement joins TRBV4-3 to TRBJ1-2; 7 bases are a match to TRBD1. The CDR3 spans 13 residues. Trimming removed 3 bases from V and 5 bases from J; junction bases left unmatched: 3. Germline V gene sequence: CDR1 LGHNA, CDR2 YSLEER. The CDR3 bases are TGCGCCAGCAGCCAGACAGGGAGATATGGCTACACCTTC. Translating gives CASSQTGRYGYTF.

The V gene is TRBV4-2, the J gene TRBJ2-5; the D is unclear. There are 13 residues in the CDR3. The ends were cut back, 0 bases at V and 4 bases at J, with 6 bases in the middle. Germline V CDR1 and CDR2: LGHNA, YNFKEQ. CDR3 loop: CASSQDLRETQYF. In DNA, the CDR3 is TGTGCCAGCAGCCAAGATTTGAGAGAGACCCAGTACTTC.

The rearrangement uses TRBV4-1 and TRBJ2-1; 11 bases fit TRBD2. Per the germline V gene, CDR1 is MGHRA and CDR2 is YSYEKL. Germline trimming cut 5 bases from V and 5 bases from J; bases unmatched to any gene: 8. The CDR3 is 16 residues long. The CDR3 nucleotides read TGCGCCAGCAGCTCAGGGGGGACTAGCGGACACAATGAGCAGTTCTTC. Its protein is CASSSGGTSGHNEQFF.

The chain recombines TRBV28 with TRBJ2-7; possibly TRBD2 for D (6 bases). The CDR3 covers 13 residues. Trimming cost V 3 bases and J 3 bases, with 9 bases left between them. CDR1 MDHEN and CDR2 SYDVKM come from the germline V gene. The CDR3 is CASSFGGNYEQYF. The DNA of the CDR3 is TGTGCCAGCAGTTTTGGGGGGAACTACGAGCAGTACTTC.

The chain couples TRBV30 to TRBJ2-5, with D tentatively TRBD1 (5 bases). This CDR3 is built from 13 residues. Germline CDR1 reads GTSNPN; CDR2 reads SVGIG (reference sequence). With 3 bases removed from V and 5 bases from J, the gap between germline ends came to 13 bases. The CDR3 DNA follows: TGTGCCTGGAGGAGTACAGGTTGGGAGACCCAGTACTTC. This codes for CAWRSTGWETQYF.